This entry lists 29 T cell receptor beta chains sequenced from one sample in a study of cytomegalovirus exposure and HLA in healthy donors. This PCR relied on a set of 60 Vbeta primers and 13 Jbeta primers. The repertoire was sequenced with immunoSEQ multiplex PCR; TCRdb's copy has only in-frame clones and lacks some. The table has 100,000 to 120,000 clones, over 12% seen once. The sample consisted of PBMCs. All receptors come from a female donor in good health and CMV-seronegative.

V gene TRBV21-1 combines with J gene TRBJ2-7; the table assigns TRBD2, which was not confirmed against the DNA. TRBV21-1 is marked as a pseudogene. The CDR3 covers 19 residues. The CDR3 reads CASSKGTFLGREGLYEQYF. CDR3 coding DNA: TGTGCCAGCAGCAAAGGGACCTTTCTGGGCCGGGAGGGCCTTTACGAGCAGTACTTC.

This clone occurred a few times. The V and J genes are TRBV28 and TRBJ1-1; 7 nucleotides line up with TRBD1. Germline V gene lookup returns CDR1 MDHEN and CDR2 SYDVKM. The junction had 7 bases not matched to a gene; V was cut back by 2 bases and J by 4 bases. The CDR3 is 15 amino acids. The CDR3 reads CASSLGSGGITEAFF. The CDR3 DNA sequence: TGTGCCAGCAGTTTAGGGTCAGGGGGAATCACTGAAGCTTTCTTT.

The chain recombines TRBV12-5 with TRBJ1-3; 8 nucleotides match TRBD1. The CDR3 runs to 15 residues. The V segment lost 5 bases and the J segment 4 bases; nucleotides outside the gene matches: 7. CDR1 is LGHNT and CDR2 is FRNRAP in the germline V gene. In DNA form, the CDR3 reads TGTGCTAGTGGTCCCGGGACAGGCAGAGGAAACACCATATATTTT. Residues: CASGPGTGRGNTIYF.

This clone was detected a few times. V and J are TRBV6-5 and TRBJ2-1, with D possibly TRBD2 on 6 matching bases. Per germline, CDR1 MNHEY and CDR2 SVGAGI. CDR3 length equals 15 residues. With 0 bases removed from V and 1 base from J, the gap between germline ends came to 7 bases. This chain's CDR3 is CASSYSSGSYNEQFF. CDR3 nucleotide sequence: TGTGCCAGCAGTTACTCTAGCGGATCCTACAATGAGCAGTTCTTC.

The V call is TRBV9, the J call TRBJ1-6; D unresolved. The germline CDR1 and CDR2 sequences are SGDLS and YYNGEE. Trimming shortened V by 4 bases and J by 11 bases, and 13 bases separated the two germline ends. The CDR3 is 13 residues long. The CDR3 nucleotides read TGTGCCAGCAGCCCCGATCCGGCGGCACCCCTCCACTTT. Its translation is CASSPDPAAPLHF.

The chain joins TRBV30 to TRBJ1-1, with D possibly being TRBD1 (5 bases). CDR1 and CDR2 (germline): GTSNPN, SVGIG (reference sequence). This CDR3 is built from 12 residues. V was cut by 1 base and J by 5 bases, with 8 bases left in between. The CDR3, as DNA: TGTGCCTGGAGTGGACAGTTTACTGAAGCTTTCTTT. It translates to CAWSGQFTEAFF.

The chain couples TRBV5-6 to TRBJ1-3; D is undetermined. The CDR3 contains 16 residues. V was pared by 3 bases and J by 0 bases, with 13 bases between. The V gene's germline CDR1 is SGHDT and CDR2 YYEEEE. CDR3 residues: CASSSVMVGSGNTIYF. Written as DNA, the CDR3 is TGTGCCAGCAGCTCGGTAATGGTTGGCTCTGGAAACACCATATATTTT.

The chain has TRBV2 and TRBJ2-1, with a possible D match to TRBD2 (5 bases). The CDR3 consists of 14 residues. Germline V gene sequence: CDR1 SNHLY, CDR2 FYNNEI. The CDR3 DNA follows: TGTGCAGCGACGGAGGAAACCCACTACAATGAGCAGTTCTTC. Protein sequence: CAATEETHYNEQFF.

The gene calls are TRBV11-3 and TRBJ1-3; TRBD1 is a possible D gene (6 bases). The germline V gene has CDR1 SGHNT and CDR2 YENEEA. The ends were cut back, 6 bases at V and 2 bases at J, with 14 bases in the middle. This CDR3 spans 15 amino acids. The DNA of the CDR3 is TGTGCCAGCAGAACCGGACAGAGACCTGGAAACACCATATATTTT. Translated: CASRTGQRPGNTIYF.

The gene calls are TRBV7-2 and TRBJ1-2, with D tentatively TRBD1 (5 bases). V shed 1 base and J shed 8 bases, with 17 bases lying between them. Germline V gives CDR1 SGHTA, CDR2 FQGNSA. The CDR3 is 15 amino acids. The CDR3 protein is CASSLGLRSGEGYTF. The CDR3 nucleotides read TGTGCCAGCAGCTTAGGCCTGAGGTCGGGGGAAGGCTACACCTTC.

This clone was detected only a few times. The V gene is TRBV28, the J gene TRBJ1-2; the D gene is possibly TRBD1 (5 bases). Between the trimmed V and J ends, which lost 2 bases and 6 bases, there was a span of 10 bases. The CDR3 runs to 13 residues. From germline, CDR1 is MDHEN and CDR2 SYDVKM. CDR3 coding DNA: TGTGCCAGCAGTTTACCGCAGGGTCATGGCTACACCTTC. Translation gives CASSLPQGHGYTF.

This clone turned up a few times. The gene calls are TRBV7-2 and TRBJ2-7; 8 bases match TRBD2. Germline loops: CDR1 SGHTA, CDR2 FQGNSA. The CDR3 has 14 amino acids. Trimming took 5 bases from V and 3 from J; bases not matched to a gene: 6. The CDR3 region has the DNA TGTGCCAGCAGCCCCCCGGGACTAGGCTACGAGCAGTACTTC. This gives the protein CASSPPGLGYEQYF.

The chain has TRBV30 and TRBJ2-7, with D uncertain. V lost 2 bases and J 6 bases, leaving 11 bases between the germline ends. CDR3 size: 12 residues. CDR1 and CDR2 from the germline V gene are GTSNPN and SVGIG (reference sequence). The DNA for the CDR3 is TGTGCCTGGAGTCTTCTTTGGAGCGAGCAGTACTTC. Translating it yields CAWSLLWSEQYF.

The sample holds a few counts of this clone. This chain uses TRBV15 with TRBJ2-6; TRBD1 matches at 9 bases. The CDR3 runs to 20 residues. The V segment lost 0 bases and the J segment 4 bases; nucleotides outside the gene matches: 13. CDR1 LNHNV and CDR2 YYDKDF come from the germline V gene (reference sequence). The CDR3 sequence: CATSRDGRTGEFFGANVLTF. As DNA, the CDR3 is TGTGCCACCAGCAGAGATGGTCGGACAGGGGAATTCTTCGGGGCCAACGTCCTGACTTTC.

The CDR3 coding sequence is TGTGCCAGCAGCTTAGGTCGAGGTAGCGGGGGGCGGGAGACCCAGTACTTC. It translates to CASSLGRGSGGRETQYF. The chain links TRBV7-2 to TRBJ2-5; 10 nucleotides agree with TRBD2. This CDR3 contains 17 residues. Per the germline V gene, CDR1 is SGHTA and CDR2 is FQGNSA. After removal of 1 base from V and 5 bases from J, the junction contained 10 bases not matched to a gene. The full variable domain, completed using reference TRBV7-2 and TRBJ2-5, is GAGVSQSPSNKVTEKGKDVELRCDPISGHTALYWYRQSLGQGLEFLIYFQGNSAPDKSGLPSDRFSAERTGGSVSTLTIQRTQQEDSAVYLCASSLGRGSGGRETQYFGPGTRLLVL.

The CDR3 DNA reads TGTGCCATCTCGGCTAGCGGGTACGGGGAGCTGTTTTTT. As protein: CAISASGYGELFF. The rearrangement links TRBV6-5 to TRBJ2-2, with TRBD2 matching 8 bases. The CDR3 is 13 amino acids. Germline loops: CDR1 MNHEY, CDR2 SVGAGI. V lost 10 bases and J lost 7; bases outside the gene matches: 8.

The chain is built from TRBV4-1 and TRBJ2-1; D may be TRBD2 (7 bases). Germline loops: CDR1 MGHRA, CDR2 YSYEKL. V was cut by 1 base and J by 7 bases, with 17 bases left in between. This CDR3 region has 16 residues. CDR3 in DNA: TGCGCCAGCAGCCAAGGCCGGGACTATCAGGGGAATGAGCAGTTCTTC. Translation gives CASSQGRDYQGNEQFF.

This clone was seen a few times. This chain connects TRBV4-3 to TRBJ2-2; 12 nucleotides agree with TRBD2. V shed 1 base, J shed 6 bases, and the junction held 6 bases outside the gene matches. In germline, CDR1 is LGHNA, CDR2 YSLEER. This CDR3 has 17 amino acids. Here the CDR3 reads CASSQGPSGRAAGELFF. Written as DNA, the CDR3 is TGCGCCAGCAGCCAAGGACCTAGCGGGAGGGCCGCCGGGGAGCTGTTTTTT.

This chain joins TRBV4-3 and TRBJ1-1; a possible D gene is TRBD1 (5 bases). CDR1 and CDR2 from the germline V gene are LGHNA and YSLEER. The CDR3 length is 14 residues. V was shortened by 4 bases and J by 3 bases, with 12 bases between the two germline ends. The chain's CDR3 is CASSPLGGDTEAFF. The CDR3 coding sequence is TGCGCCAGCAGCCCTCTGGGGGGGGACACTGAAGCTTTCTTT.

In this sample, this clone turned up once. The CDR3 spells CASSFPQGEQFF. The CDR3 DNA reads TGTGCCAGCAGCTTCCCCCAGGGTGAGCAGTTCTTC. The gene calls are TRBV7-8 and TRBJ2-1; TRBD1 is a possible D gene (5 bases). This CDR3 has 12 amino acids. CDR1 and CDR2 (germline): SGHVS, FQNEAQ. The V end lost 3 bases, the J end lost 9 bases, and 9 bases lay between the germline ends. Together with reference TRBV7-8 and TRBJ2-1, the CDR3 gives the full variable domain: GAGVSQSPRYKVAKRGQDVALRCDPISGHVSLFWYQQALGQGPEFLTYFQNEAQLDKSGLPSDRFFAERPEGSVSTLKIQRTQQEDSAVYLCASSFPQGEQFFGPGTRLTVL.

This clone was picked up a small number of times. This chain's CDR3 is CASSYRDRYTEAFF. CDR3 DNA: TGTGCCAGCAGTTACCGGGACAGATACACTGAAGCTTTCTTT. This rearrangement joins TRBV9 to TRBJ1-1, with TRBD1 identical over 7 bases. Germline values: CDR1 SGDLS, CDR2 YYNGEE. This CDR3 has 14 amino acids. With 5 bases clipped from V and 3 bases from J, the junction kept 7 bases outside the gene matches.

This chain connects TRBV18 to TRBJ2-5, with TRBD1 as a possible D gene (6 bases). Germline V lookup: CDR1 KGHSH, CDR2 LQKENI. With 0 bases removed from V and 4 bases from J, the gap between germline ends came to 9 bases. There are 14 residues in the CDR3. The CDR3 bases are TGTGCCAGCTCACCACCAGGGGGTCCAGAGACCCAGTACTTC. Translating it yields CASSPPGGPETQYF.

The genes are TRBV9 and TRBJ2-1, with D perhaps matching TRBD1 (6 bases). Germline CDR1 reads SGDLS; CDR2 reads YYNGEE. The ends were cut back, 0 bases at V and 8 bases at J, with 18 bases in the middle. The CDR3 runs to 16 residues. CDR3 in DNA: TGTGCCAGCAGCGTAGGTGGGACAACGGGGTGGTATGAGCAGTTCTTC. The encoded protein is CASSVGGTTGWYEQFF. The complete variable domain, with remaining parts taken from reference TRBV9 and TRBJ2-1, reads DSGVTQTPKHLITATGQRVTLRCSPRSGDLSVYWYQQSLDQGLQFLIQYYNGEERAKGNILERFSAQQFPDLHSELNLSSLELGDSALYFCASSVGGTTGWYEQFFGPGTRLTVL.

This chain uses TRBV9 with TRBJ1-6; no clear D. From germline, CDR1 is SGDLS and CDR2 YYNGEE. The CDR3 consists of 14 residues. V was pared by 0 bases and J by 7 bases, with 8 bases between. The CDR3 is CASSVGGENSPLHF. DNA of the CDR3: TGTGCCAGCAGCGTAGGGGGAGAGAATTCACCCCTCCACTTT.

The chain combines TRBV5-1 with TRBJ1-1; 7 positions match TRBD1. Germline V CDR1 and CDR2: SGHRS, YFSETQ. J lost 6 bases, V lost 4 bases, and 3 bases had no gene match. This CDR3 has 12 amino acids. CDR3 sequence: CASSPGTAEAFF. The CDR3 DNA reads TGCGCCAGCAGCCCCGGGACAGCTGAAGCTTTCTTT.

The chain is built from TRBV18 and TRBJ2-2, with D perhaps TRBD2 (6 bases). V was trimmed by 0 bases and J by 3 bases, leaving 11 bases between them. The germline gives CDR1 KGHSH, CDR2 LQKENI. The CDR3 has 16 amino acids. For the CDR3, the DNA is TGTGCCAGCTCACCACCTGCGGGACTTCACACCGGGGAGCTGTTTTTT. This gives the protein CASSPPAGLHTGELFF.

As DNA, the CDR3 is TGCAGCGATTACAGGGGGGTTAGTGGCTACACCTTC. Amino acid sequence: CSDYRGVSGYTF. V gene TRBV29-1 combines with J gene TRBJ1-2, with 8 bases identical to TRBD1. The CDR3 is made up of 12 amino acids. The V gene's germline CDR1 is SQVTM and CDR2 ANQGSEA. After removal of 7 bases from V and 7 bases from J, the junction contained 8 bases not matched to a gene.

The CDR3 spells CASSPQGGTTNEKLFF. In DNA form, the CDR3 reads TGTGCCAGCTCACCACAGGGGGGGACGACTAATGAAAAACTGTTTTTT. This chain uses TRBV18 with TRBJ1-4, with a tentative D call TRBD1 (6 bases). CDR1 and CDR2 from the germline V gene are KGHSH and LQKENI. The CDR3 runs to 16 residues. Trimming left V 1 base short and J 2 bases short, with 11 bases between.

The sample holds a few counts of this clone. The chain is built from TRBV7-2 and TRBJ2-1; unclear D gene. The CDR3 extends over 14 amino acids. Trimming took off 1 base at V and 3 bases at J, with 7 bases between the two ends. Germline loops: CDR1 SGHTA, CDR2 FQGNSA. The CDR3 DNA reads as TGTGCCAGCAGCTTAGGAGGATTCTACAATGAGCAGTTCTTC. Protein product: CASSLGGFYNEQFF.